Below, 27 T cell receptor beta chains from the same sample are listed, as sequenced in a study of response to subunit inactivated influenza vaccine. TCRdb recomputed calls from the RT-PCR reads with MiXCR, one row per CDR3 protein. The sample contains almost 600,000 distinct CDR3 sequences, approximately 15% of which appear only once. The sample in question was PBMCs from blood, obtained about 12 days after vaccination. The receptors come from a man aged 45-65 years who received an inactivated influenza vaccine.

This clonotype was seen a handful of times. This rearrangement joins TRBV20-1 to TRBJ1-2; 9 nucleotides line up with TRBD1. The trim removed 5 bases at V and 2 bases at J, leaving 12 bases unmatched. Per germline, CDR1 DFQATT and CDR2 SNEGSKA (reference sequence). The CDR3 extends over 16 amino acids. The CDR3 bases are TGCAGTGCTGGTCCACGGTCGGGACAGGGAAACTATGGCTACACCTTC. Its protein product is CSAGPRSGQGNYGYTF.

This clonotype was detected only a few times. The rearrangement links TRBV18 to TRBJ2-1; D perhaps matches TRBD2 (6 bases). The CDR3 spans 17 residues. Per the germline V gene, CDR1 is KGHSH and CDR2 is LQKENI. Deletions cut 4 bases from V and 2 bases from J, with 18 bases between. The CDR3 spells CASSHPGRDHAYNEQFF. The CDR3 DNA reads as TGTGCCAGCTCACACCCGGGGCGGGACCACGCCTACAATGAGCAGTTCTTC.

V is TRBV6-5 and J is TRBJ1-1; the match to TRBD1 covers 9 bases. This CDR3 comprises 16 residues. In germline, CDR1 is MNHEY, CDR2 SVGAGI. The junction had 8 bases not matched to a gene; V was cut back by 2 bases and J by 4 bases. DNA of the CDR3: TGTGCCAGCAGTTACAGAAACTCGGACAGGGGCACTGAAGCTTTCTTT. Translation gives CASSYRNSDRGTEAFF.

This chain joins TRBV6-1 and TRBJ2-7; 16 bases are shared with TRBD2. The V gene's germline CDR1 is MNHNS and CDR2 SASEGT. Unmatched junction bases numbered 8, after V lost 7 bases and J lost 5 bases. The CDR3 runs to 16 residues. CDR3 sequence: CASTSGTSGRADEQYF. CDR3 nucleotide sequence: TGTGCCAGCACCTCCGGGACTAGCGGGAGGGCTGACGAGCAGTACTTC.

The chain employs TRBV7-2 and TRBJ2-4, with D tentatively TRBD2 (7 bases). This CDR3 comprises 13 residues. CDR1 is SGHTA, CDR2 FQGNSA, per germline. Trimming stripped 8 bases from V and 3 bases from J, with 11 bases between. The CDR3 here is CASRGAVKNIQYF. The CDR3 DNA is TGTGCCAGCCGGGGGGCCGTCAAAAACATTCAGTACTTC.

The chain recombines TRBV20-1 with TRBJ2-3, with D perhaps being TRBD1 or TRBD2 (5 bases each). V lost 6 bases to trimming and J lost 0 bases, with 13 bases between them. Per the germline V gene, CDR1 is DFQATT and CDR2 is SNEGSKA (reference sequence). This CDR3 region has 14 residues. The CDR3 sequence is CSAHGADSTDTQYF. The CDR3 bases are TGCAGTGCCCACGGGGCCGACAGCACAGATACGCAGTATTTT.

This clonotype has only a few counts. The chain has TRBV28 and TRBJ1-4; D is undetermined. V shed 2 bases and J shed 4 bases, with 14 bases lying between them. Germline lookup yields CDR1 MDHEN and CDR2 SYDVKM. CDR3 length: 16 amino acids. CDR3 coding DNA: TGTGCCAGCAGTTTAGTGTATGGTCTGATTAATGAAAAACTGTTTTTT. Translation: CASSLVYGLINEKLFF. Filled out from reference TRBV28 and TRBJ1-4, the complete variable domain reads DVKVTQSSRYLVKRTGEKVFLECVQDMDHENMFWYRQDPGLGLRLIYFSYDVKMKEKGDIPEGYSVSREKKERFSLILESASTNQTSMYLCASSLVYGLINEKLFFGSGTQLSVL.

The chain is built from TRBV5-1 and TRBJ2-7, with D perhaps TRBD1 (6 bases). The CDR3 runs 17 residues. The V gene's germline CDR1 is SGHRS and CDR2 YFSETQ. V dropped 4 bases and J dropped 3 bases, with 23 bases sitting between them. CDR3 in amino acids: CASSLYPGTPTYYEQYF. For the CDR3, the DNA is TGCGCCAGCAGCCTCTATCCCGGGACACCAACCTACTACGAGCAGTACTTC.

In this sample, this clonotype turned up many times. The chain has TRBV5-5 and TRBJ1-1; 7 bases map to TRBD1. From germline, CDR1 is SGHKS and CDR2 YYEKEE (reference sequence). The CDR3 runs 16 residues. V was pared by 4 bases and J by 0 bases, with 9 bases of the junction left unmatched. CDR3 bases: TGTGCCAGCAGCAATCTACAGGGGAACATGAACACTGAAGCTTTCTTT. Translation: CASSNLQGNMNTEAFF.

The CDR3 region has the DNA TGCAGCGTTGAAGGACTAGCGGGATTCAATGAGCAGTTCTTC. It is translated as CSVEGLAGFNEQFF. This chain uses TRBV29-1 with TRBJ2-1; 11 bases match TRBD2. The germline V gene has CDR1 SQVTM and CDR2 ANQGSEA. The CDR3 is made up of 14 amino acids. Trimming cost V 1 base and J 6 bases; bases outside gene matches: 2.

This clonotype occurred a few times. The chain joins TRBV12-3 or TRBV12-4 to TRBJ1-1; the D is unclear. The V and J ends lost 4 bases and 1 base respectively, with 10 bases between them. The CDR3 contains 14 residues. The CDR3 DNA is TGTGCCAGCAGTTCCAGATCAGGGAACACTGAAGCTTTCTTT. This codes for CASSSRSGNTEAFF.

At least ten counts were recorded for this clonotype. The chain is built from TRBV19 and TRBJ1-2; 8 bases match TRBD1. Germline values: CDR1 LNHDA, CDR2 SQIVND (reference sequence). J lost 6 bases, V lost 6 bases, and 9 bases had no gene match. The CDR3 covers 14 residues. The CDR3 is CASRPPDRAHGYTF. CDR3 coding DNA: TGTGCCAGTAGACCACCGGACAGGGCCCATGGCTACACCTTC.

This clonotype was seen only a few times. The chain is built from TRBV4-2 and TRBJ2-3; 10 bases are a match to TRBD2. The CDR3 runs to 16 residues. From germline, CDR1 is LGHNA and CDR2 YNFKEQ. V was clipped by 1 base and J by 4 bases; unmatched bases: 5. The CDR3 reads CASSQGILAGADTQYF. The CDR3 bases are TGTGCCAGCAGCCAAGGTATCCTAGCGGGGGCAGATACGCAGTATTTT.

This clonotype has just a few counts. V is TRBV4-2 and J is TRBJ2-1; 8 nucleotides agree with TRBD2. The CDR3 has 16 residues. The ends lost 0 bases at V and 3 bases at J; junction bases unmatched: 4. The germline CDR1 and CDR2 sequences are LGHNA and YNFKEQ. The CDR3 bases are TGTGCCAGCAGCCAAGATCACGGGGGGGGCTACAATGAGCAGTTCTTC. It codes for CASSQDHGGGYNEQFF.

This clonotype was recorded at least ten times. The rearrangement joins TRBV3-1 to TRBJ2-2, with D hard to call. V was pared by 0 bases and J by 1 base, with 21 bases between. Per the germline V gene, CDR1 is LGHDT and CDR2 is YNNKEL (reference sequence). This CDR3 is 20 amino acids long. The CDR3 bases are TGTGCCAGCAGCCAAGATCGCGAAGCGCGCATTGGCAGGAACACCGGGGAGCTGTTTTTT. It yields the protein CASSQDREARIGRNTGELFF.

For the CDR3, the DNA is TGTGCCACCAGGAAGGGGGGCGAGGATGAGCAGTTCTTC. Translated, it gives CATRKGGEDEQFF. The chain recombines TRBV5-5 with TRBJ2-1; D is tentatively TRBD1 or TRBD2 (6 bases each). V was shortened by 9 bases and J by 8 bases, with 18 bases between the two germline ends. The germline V gene has CDR1 SGHKS and CDR2 YYEKEE (reference sequence). The CDR3 sequence is 13 residues long.

The V gene is TRBV5-1, the J gene TRBJ1-2, with D perhaps TRBD1 (5 bases). The CDR3 covers 13 residues. Trimming pared 4 bases from V and 2 bases from J, leaving 9 bases between. Per germline, CDR1 SGHRS and CDR2 YFSETQ. The CDR3 loop reads CASSPGTNYGYTF. CDR3 sequence (DNA): TGCGCCAGCAGCCCCGGGACCAACTATGGCTACACCTTC.

This clonotype came up a few times. The rearrangement links TRBV7-9 to TRBJ2-3, with D maybe TRBD1 (5 bases). V lost 5 bases to trimming and J lost 6 bases, with 21 bases between them. In germline, CDR1 is SEHNR, CDR2 FQNEAQ (reference sequence). The CDR3 runs 16 residues. CDR3 coding DNA: TGTGCCAGCAGCCGAGCGACAGCGCAAAAAGGGGATACGCAGTATTTT. It codes for CASSRATAQKGDTQYF. Full variable domain (outside the CDR3, taken from reference TRBV7-9 and TRBJ2-3): DTGVSQNPRHKITKRGQNVTFRCDPISEHNRLYWYRQTLGQGPEFLTYFQNEAQLEKSRLLSDRFSAERPKGSFSTLEIQRTEQGDSAMYLCASSRATAQKGDTQYFGPGTRLTVL.

V is TRBV29-1 and J is TRBJ2-7; 11 nucleotides agree with TRBD2. CDR3 length equals 15 residues. Germline CDR1 SQVTM, CDR2 ANQGSEA. J gave up 3 bases and V 5 bases, and 9 bases lay outside the gene matches. CDR3: CSVLPTSGEFYEQYF. The CDR3 DNA is TGCAGCGTTCTCCCGACTAGCGGGGAATTCTACGAGCAGTACTTC.

The chain is built from TRBV28 and TRBJ2-1; D gene uncertain. V shed 2 bases and J shed 5 bases, with 10 bases lying between them. The CDR3 is made up of 14 amino acids. CDR1 and CDR2 (germline): MDHEN, SYDVKM. This CDR3 is CASSLLPLNNEQFF. Here the CDR3 DNA reads TGTGCCAGCAGTTTACTCCCACTTAACAATGAGCAGTTCTTC.

This clonotype was recorded at least ten times. This chain connects TRBV7-2 to TRBJ2-5, with no clear D. Germline CDR1 is SGHTA and CDR2 is FQGNSA. The V end lost 5 bases, the J end lost 3 bases, and 10 bases lay between the germline ends. CDR3 length: 13 residues. Here the CDR3 DNA reads TGTGCCAGCAGCCGATACAGAGAAGAGACCCAGTACTTC. It codes for CASSRYREETQYF. The full variable domain, rest sourced from reference TRBV7-2 and TRBJ2-5, is GAGVSQSPSNKVTEKGKDVELRCDPISGHTALYWYRQSLGQGLEFLIYFQGNSAPDKSGLPSDRFSAERTGGSVSTLTIQRTQQEDSAVYLCASSRYREETQYFGPGTRLLVL.

The gene calls are TRBV27 and TRBJ2-7; 9 bases map to TRBD2. CDR3 length equals 18 residues. Trimming removed 4 bases from V and 2 bases from J; junction bases left unmatched: 15. CDR1 MNHEY and CDR2 SMNVEV come from the germline V gene (reference sequence). Written as DNA, the CDR3 is TGTGCCAGCAGTTCGTACTTAAAGCGGGGGGTCCTCACCTACGAGCAGTACTTC. This translates into CASSSYLKRGVLTYEQYF.

This clonotype has more than one count but fewer than ten. This chain uses TRBV27 with TRBJ1-5, with D perhaps matching TRBD1 (5 bases). V shed 10 bases and J shed 6 bases, with 16 bases lying between them. CDR1 MNHEY and CDR2 SMNVEV come from the germline V gene (reference sequence). CDR3 length: 13 amino acids. DNA of the CDR3: TGTGCCACCGCTCCAGGGTTAGGTCAGCCCCAGCATTTT. Translating gives CATAPGLGQPQHF.

This clonotype was observed many times. The rearrangement uses TRBV29-1 and TRBJ2-5; 7 positions agree with TRBD1. V trimming: 2 bases; J trimming: 4 bases; junction bases outside the gene matches: 7. The germline V gene encodes CDR1 SQVTM and CDR2 ANQGSEA. CDR3 length: 14 amino acids. The CDR3 spells CSVEWSYRGETQYF. CDR3 nucleotide sequence: TGCAGCGTTGAATGGTCCTACAGGGGAGAGACCCAGTACTTC.

A few counts support this clonotype. This rearrangement joins TRBV7-2 to TRBJ2-4; TRBD1 is a possible D gene (5 bases). The CDR3 has 14 amino acids. Germline V CDR1 and CDR2: SGHTA, FQGNSA. V lost 5 bases and J lost 0, with 8 bases in between. The CDR3: CASSPDRAKNIQYF. CDR3 bases: TGTGCCAGCAGCCCTGACAGAGCCAAAAACATTCAGTACTTC.

The rearrangement links TRBV5-1 to TRBJ2-5; TRBD1 or TRBD2 may be the D gene (6 bases each). CDR3 length: 15 residues. The V gene's germline CDR1 is SGHRS and CDR2 YFSETQ. The V end lost 0 bases, the J end lost 5 bases, and 14 bases lay between the germline ends. In DNA, the CDR3 is TGCGCCAGCAGCTTGGAGGGGGGATTATGGGAGACCCAGTACTTC. Its protein product is CASSLEGGLWETQYF.

The V and J genes are TRBV29-1 and TRBJ2-7, with 8 bases that match TRBD1. J lost 4 bases, V lost 4 bases, and 3 bases had no gene match. CDR1 and CDR2 (germline): SQVTM, ANQGSEA. CDR3 length equals 12 residues. The DNA for the CDR3 is TGCAGCGTTGGTAACAGGGGGTACGAGCAGTACTTC. It encodes CSVGNRGYEQYF.